This TCR beta chain is drawn from a study of T cell repertoires in cytomegalovirus infection. TCRdb called the reads again in MiXCR, with one record for every CDR3 protein. Among around 310,000 distinct CDR3 sequences listed, 25% to 30% were seen once. A word on this clonotype: Its matching antigen is unknown.

CDR3 size: 14 residues. Germline V gene sequence: CDR1 SEHNR, CDR2 FQNEAQ (reference sequence). V was cut by 4 bases and J by 7 bases, with 14 bases left in between. The sample here was cultured PBMCs, taken from culture after CMV antigen stimulation. This TCR came from a human donor in good health (CMV status not recorded). Some clones in this sample may be carry-over from other donors' samples. The chain carries TRBV7-9 and TRBJ2-4; D could derive from TRBD1 or TRBD2 (5 bases each). This CDR3 is CASSSRARENIQYF. The CDR3 DNA reads as TGTGCCAGCAGCTCTCGGGCCAGGGAGAACATTCAGTACTTC. Filled out from reference TRBV7-9 and TRBJ2-4, the complete variable domain reads DTGVSQNPRHKITKRGQNVTFRCDPISEHNRLYWYRQTLGQGPEFLTYFQNEAQLEKSRLLSDRFSAERPKGSFSTLEIQRTEQGDSAMYLCASSSRARENIQYFGAGTRLSVL.